The 20 T cell receptor beta chains in this list originate from one sample, sequenced in a study of T cell responses to AZD1222 COVID-19 vaccine. The repertoire was sequenced with immunoSEQ multiplex PCR; TCRdb's copy has only in-frame clones and lacks some. The table includes around 200,000 clones, over 85% detected once. The sample consisted of peripheral blood, taken 28 days after the second dose of the MenACWY control vaccine. The receptors were gathered from an adult who received the MenACWY meningococcal vaccine as a control.

The count of this clone is one. This chain uses TRBV9 with TRBJ2-5; TRBD2 is a possible D gene (6 bases). V dropped 4 bases and J dropped 1 base, with 14 bases sitting between them. The CDR3 contains 15 residues. Germline V gene sequence: CDR1 SGDLS, CDR2 YYNGEE. The CDR3 here is CASSLSGGPQETQYF. The DNA of the CDR3 is TGTGCCAGCAGCCTTAGCGGCGGACCCCAAGAGACCCAGTACTTC.

V and J are TRBV3-1 (or the pseudogene TRBV3-2) and TRBJ1-1, with D hard to call. The CDR3 has 13 amino acids. Germline V gene lookup returns CDR1 LGHDT and CDR2 YNNKEL (reference sequence). Trimming took 4 bases from V and 0 from J, leaving 6 bases between them. The CDR3 nucleotides are TGTGCCAGCAGCCCCGGCCTGAACACTGAAGCTTTCTTT. Encoded protein: CASSPGLNTEAFF.

V and J are TRBV6-5 and TRBJ1-2, with D possibly TRBD1 on 6 matching bases. The CDR3 is made up of 13 amino acids. Germline values: CDR1 MNHEY, CDR2 SVGAGI. The V end lost 6 bases, the J end lost 2 bases, and 10 bases lay between the germline ends. The DNA of the CDR3 is TGTGCCAGCAGCGTAACAGGGAACTATGGCTACACCTTC. Encoded protein: CASSVTGNYGYTF.

J is TRBJ1-2 and V is TRBV5-1; 8 bases are shared with TRBD1. The ends lost 4 bases at V and 2 bases at J; junction bases unmatched: 10. This CDR3 region has 16 residues. Germline CDR1 is SGHRS and CDR2 is YFSETQ. CDR3: CASSGTTGVRNYGYTF. DNA for the CDR3: TGCGCCAGCAGCGGGACGACAGGGGTCAGGAACTATGGCTACACCTTC.

The J gene is TRBJ1-6, the V gene TRBV4-3; no firm D call. Trimming stripped 0 bases from V and 9 bases from J, with 12 bases between. The CDR3 totals 15 residues. Germline lookup yields CDR1 LGHNA and CDR2 YSLEER. As DNA, the CDR3 is TGCGCCAGCAGCCAAGAACAAATCAGCTCTTCACCCCTCCACTTT. Its protein is CASSQEQISSSPLHF.

The rearrangement links TRBV28 to TRBJ2-2, with D hard to call. Germline V gene sequence: CDR1 MDHEN, CDR2 SYDVKM. The CDR3 loop spans 12 amino acids. Trimming took 2 bases from V and 5 from J, leaving 3 bases between them. The CDR3 loop is CASSLMTGELFF. The CDR3 DNA sequence: TGTGCCAGCAGTTTAATGACCGGGGAGCTGTTTTTT. Together with reference TRBV28 and TRBJ2-2, the CDR3 gives the full variable domain: DVKVTQSSRYLVKRTGEKVFLECVQDMDHENMFWYRQDPGLGLRLIYFSYDVKMKEKGDIPEGYSVSREKKERFSLILESASTNQTSMYLCASSLMTGELFFGEGSRLTVL.

The chain recombines TRBV3-1 (or the pseudogene TRBV3-2) with TRBJ2-1; no clear D gene. The germline gives CDR1 LGHDT, CDR2 YNNKEL (reference sequence). This CDR3 region has 17 residues. Between the trimmed V and J ends, which lost 0 bases and 3 bases, there was a span of 15 bases. CDR3 residues: CASSQDILRRSYNEQFF. The CDR3 DNA reads as TGTGCCAGCAGCCAAGATATCCTCCGCCGCAGCTACAATGAGCAGTTCTTC.

The chain has TRBV2 and TRBJ1-5, with D possibly matching TRBD1 (6 bases). The CDR3 length is 14 residues. Trimming removed 4 bases from V and 7 bases from J, with 14 bases in between. Germline CDR1 SNHLY, CDR2 FYNNEI. The DNA of the CDR3 is TGTGCCAGCAGTGCTCTAACAGGGAAGCAGCCCCAGCATTTT. Protein: CASSALTGKQPQHF.

The chain joins TRBV11-2 to TRBJ1-2; no reliable D call. The CDR3 is made up of 14 amino acids. V lost 5 bases and J 2 bases, leaving 12 bases between the germline ends. CDR1 and CDR2 (germline): SGHAT, FQNNGV. CDR3 sequence: CASSPSPGNYGYTF. The CDR3 DNA sequence: TGTGCCAGCAGCCCGTCCCCCGGGAACTATGGCTACACCTTC.

The J gene is TRBJ1-1, the V gene TRBV5-4; the D is unclear. The CDR3 is 14 amino acids. Trimming pared 4 bases from V and 5 bases from J, leaving 15 bases between. Germline V gene sequence: CDR1 SGHNT, CDR2 YYREEE (reference sequence). The chain's CDR3 is CASSPRQDGTEAFF. CDR3 nucleotides: TGTGCCAGCAGCCCTCGACAAGACGGGACTGAAGCTTTCTTT. Looking up the rest from reference TRBV5-4 and TRBJ1-1 gives the full variable domain: ETGVTQSPTHLIKTRGQQVTLRCSSQSGHNTVSWYQQALGQGPQFIFQYYREEENGRGNFPPRFSGLQFPNYSSELNVNALELDDSALYLCASSPRQDGTEAFFGQGTRLTVV.

This clone has just a few counts. DNA of the CDR3: TGCGCCAGCAGCTTGGCCCGGGCAGGGGGGAGCAATCAGCCCCAGCATTTT. It specifies CASSLARAGGSNQPQHF. This chain links TRBV5-1 with TRBJ1-5; 7 positions agree with TRBD1. This CDR3 has 17 amino acids. The V gene end was trimmed by 0 bases and the J gene end by 1 base; junction bases not matched to a gene: 7. The germline CDR1 and CDR2 sequences are SGHRS and YFSETQ.

This chain connects TRBV7-3 to TRBJ2-3; 9 positions match TRBD2. After removal of 3 bases from V and 0 bases from J, the junction contained 1 base not matched to a gene. There are 15 residues in the CDR3. Germline V gene sequence: CDR1 SGHTA, CDR2 FQGTGA. The CDR3 DNA reads as TGTGCCAGCAGCTTCAGCGGGGGGAGCACAGATACGCAGTATTTT. Encoded protein: CASSFSGGSTDTQYF.

The table lists this clone with a count of one. The chain couples TRBV7-2 to TRBJ1-5; D is ambiguous. The germline V gene encodes CDR1 SGHTA and CDR2 FQGNSA. The V end lost 1 base, the J end lost 4 bases, and 11 bases lay between the germline ends. CDR3 length: 15 residues. CDR3 DNA sequence: TGTGCCAGCAGCTTAGAGCGGGGATCTAATCAGCCCCAGCATTTT. Encoded protein: CASSLERGSNQPQHF.

This rearrangement joins TRBV5-1 to TRBJ2-1; 7 bases fit TRBD1. From germline, CDR1 is SGHRS and CDR2 YFSETQ. The CDR3 runs to 15 residues. V lost 5 bases to trimming and J lost 8 bases; unmatched junction nucleotides: 13. CDR3 amino acids: CASRNRQGPGDEQFF. The DNA of the CDR3 is TGCGCCAGCAGGAATAGACAGGGCCCCGGAGATGAGCAGTTCTTC.

The chain recombines TRBV19 with TRBJ1-1; D might be TRBD1 (6 bases). There are 14 residues in the CDR3. V was shortened by 5 bases and J by 5 bases, with 15 bases between the two germline ends. CDR1 is LNHDA and CDR2 is SQIVND in the germline V gene (reference sequence). The CDR3 nucleotides read TGTGCCAGTAGTCCCCCGGGGGGCTGGACTGAAGCTTTCTTT. Residues: CASSPPGGWTEAFF. The full variable domain, completed using reference TRBV19 and TRBJ1-1, is DGGITQSPKYLFRKEGQNVTLSCEQNLNHDAMYWYRQDPGQGLRLIYYSQIVNDFQKGDIAEGYSVSREKKESFPLTVTSAQKNPTAFYLCASSPPGGWTEAFFGQGTRLTVV.

The genes are TRBV21-1 and TRBJ1-2. TRBV21-1 constitutes a pseudogene. The CDR3 contains 16 residues. The CDR3: CASSNVKGFVGYGYTF. CDR3 DNA sequence: TGTGCCAGCAGCAATGTAAAAGGGTTTGTCGGCTATGGCTACACCTTC.

This chain links TRBV28 with TRBJ1-2, with a possible D match to TRBD1 (5 bases). From germline, CDR1 is MDHEN and CDR2 SYDVKM. Trimming cost V 6 bases and J 4 bases, with 9 bases left between them. The CDR3 has 12 amino acids. CDR3 amino acids: CASSGQAYGYTF. CDR3 nucleotides: TGTGCCAGCAGCGGACAAGCCTATGGCTACACCTTC.

V gene TRBV19 combines with J gene TRBJ2-7; TRBD2 is a possible D gene (6 bases). V lost 11 bases, J lost 10 bases, and 12 bases lay in between. Germline assignment: CDR1 LNHDA and CDR2 SQIVND (reference sequence). The CDR3 length is 9 residues. CDR3 nucleotides: TGTGCCTGGAGGGCTAAACAGTACTTC. Translating gives CAWRAKQYF.

The chain combines TRBV15 with TRBJ2-1, with D perhaps assigned TRBD1 or TRBD2 (6 bases each). With 0 bases removed from V and 6 bases from J, the gap between germline ends came to 9 bases. Per the germline V gene, CDR1 is LNHNV and CDR2 is YYDKDF (reference sequence). This CDR3 is 14 amino acids long. CDR3 DNA: TGTGCCACCAGCAGAGATCGGGGGCCCAATGAGCAGTTCTTC. It codes for CATSRDRGPNEQFF. Variable domain in full (rest from reference TRBV15 and TRBJ2-1): DAMVIQNPRYQVTQFGKPVTLSCSQTLNHNVMYWYQQKSSQAPKLLFHYYDKDFNNEADTPDNFQSRRPNTSFCFLDIRSPGLGDTAMYLCATSRDRGPNEQFFGPGTRLTVL.

This chain links TRBV9 with TRBJ2-1, with TRBD2 identical over 8 bases. With V trimmed by 0 bases and J by 0 bases, 5 bases remained unmatched. This CDR3 is 17 amino acids long. Germline CDR1 reads SGDLS; CDR2 reads YYNGEE. The CDR3 is CASSVGSGGLSYNEQFF. The CDR3 DNA follows: TGTGCCAGCAGCGTAGGGAGCGGGGGCCTCTCCTACAATGAGCAGTTCTTC.